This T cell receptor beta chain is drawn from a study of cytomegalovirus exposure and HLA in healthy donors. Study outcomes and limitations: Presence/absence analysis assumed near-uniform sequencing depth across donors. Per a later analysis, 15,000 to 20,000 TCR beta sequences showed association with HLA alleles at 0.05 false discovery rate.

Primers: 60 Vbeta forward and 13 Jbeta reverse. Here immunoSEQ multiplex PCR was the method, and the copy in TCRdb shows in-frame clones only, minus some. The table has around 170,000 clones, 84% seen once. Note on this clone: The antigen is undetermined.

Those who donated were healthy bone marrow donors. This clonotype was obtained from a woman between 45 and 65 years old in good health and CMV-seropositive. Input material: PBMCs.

CDR3 protein: CASSPGLRTDTQYF. Written as DNA, the CDR3 is TGTGCCAGCAGCCCGGGACTCCGCACAGATACGCAGTATTTT. The chain carries TRBV7-8 and TRBJ2-3, with a tentative D call TRBD2 (6 bases). V lost 5 bases and J lost 1, with 10 bases in between. The CDR3 extends over 14 amino acids. Looked up from germline, CDR1 is SGHVS and CDR2 is FQNEAQ.